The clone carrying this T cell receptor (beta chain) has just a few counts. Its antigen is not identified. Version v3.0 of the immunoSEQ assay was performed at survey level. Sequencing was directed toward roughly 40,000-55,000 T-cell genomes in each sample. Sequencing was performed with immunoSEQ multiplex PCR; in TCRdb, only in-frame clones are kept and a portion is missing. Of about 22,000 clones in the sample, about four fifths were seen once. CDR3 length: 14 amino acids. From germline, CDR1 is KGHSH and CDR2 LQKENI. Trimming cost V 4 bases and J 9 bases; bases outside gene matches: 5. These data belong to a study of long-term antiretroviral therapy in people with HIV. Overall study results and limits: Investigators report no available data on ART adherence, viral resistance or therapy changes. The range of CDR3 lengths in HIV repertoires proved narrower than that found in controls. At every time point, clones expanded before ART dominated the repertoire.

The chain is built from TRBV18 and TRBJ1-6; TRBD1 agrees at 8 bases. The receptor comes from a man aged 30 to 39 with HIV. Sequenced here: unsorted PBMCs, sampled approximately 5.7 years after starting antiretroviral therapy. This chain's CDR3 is CASSRGQGSSPLHF. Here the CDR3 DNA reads TGTGCCAGCTCACGTGGACAGGGAAGTTCACCCCTCCACTTT.